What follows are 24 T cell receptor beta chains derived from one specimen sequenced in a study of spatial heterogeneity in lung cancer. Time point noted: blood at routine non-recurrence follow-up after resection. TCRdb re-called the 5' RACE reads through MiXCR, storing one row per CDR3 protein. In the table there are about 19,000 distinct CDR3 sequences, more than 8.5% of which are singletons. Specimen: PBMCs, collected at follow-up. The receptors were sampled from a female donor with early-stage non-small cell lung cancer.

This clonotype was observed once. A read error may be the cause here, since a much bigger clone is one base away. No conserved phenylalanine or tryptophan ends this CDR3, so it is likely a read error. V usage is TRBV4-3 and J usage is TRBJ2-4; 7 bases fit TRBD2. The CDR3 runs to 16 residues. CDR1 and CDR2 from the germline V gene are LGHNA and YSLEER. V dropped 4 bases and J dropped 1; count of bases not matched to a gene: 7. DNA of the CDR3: TGCGCCAGCAGCCGCGGCGACGGGGGGGCCAAAAACATTCAGTACATC. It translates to CASSRGDGGAKNIQYI.

In DNA form, the CDR3 reads TGTGCCAGCAGTTGGTCGCAGGGCCCCTACGAGCAGTACTTC. Translated, it gives CASSWSQGPYEQYF. The chain recombines TRBV7-2 with TRBJ2-7; maybe TRBD1 (5 bases). CDR3 length: 14 amino acids. The V gene's germline CDR1 is SGHTA and CDR2 FQGNSA. V dropped 6 bases and J dropped 2 bases, with 14 bases sitting between them.

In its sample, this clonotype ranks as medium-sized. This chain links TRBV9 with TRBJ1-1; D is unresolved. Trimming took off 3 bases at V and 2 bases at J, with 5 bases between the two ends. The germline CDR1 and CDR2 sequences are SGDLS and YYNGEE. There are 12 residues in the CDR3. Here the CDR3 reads CASSGYNTEAFF. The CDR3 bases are TGTGCCAGCAGCGGATATAACACTGAAGCTTTCTTT.

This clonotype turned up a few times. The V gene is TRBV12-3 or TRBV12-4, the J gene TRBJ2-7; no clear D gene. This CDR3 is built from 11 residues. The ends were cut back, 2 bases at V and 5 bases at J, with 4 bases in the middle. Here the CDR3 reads CASSLSDEQYF. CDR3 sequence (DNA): TGTGCCAGCAGTTTATCGGACGAGCAGTACTTC.

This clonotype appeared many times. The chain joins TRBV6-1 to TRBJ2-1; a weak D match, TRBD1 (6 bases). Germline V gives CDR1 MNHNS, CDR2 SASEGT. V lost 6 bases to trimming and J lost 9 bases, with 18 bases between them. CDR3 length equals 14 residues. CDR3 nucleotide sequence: TGTGCCAGCAGGGACAGAAGTACAGGGAGTGAGCAGTTCTTC. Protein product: CASRDRSTGSEQFF.

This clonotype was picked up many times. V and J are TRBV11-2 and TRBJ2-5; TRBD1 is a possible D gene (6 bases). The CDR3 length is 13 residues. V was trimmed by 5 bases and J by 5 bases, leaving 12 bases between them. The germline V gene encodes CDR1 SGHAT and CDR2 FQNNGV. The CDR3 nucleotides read TGTGCCAGCAGCACACAGGGTCTGGAGACCCAGTACTTC. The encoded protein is CASSTQGLETQYF.

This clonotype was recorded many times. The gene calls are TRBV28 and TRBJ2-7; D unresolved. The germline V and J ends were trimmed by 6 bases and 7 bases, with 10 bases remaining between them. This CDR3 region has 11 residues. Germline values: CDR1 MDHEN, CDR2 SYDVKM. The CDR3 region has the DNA TGTGCCAGCAGGTTCCATAAAGAGCAGTACTTC. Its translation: CASRFHKEQYF. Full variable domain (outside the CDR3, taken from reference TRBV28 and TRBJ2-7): DVKVTQSSRYLVKRTGEKVFLECVQDMDHENMFWYRQDPGLGLRLIYFSYDVKMKEKGDIPEGYSVSREKKERFSLILESASTNQTSMYLCASRFHKEQYFGPGTRLTVT.

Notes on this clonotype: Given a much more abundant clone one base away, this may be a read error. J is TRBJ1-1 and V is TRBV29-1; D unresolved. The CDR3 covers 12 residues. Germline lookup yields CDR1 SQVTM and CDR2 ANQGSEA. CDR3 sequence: CSVSLSGTEALF. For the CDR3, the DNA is TGCAGCGTGAGCCTCTCAGGCACTGAAGCTTTGTTT.

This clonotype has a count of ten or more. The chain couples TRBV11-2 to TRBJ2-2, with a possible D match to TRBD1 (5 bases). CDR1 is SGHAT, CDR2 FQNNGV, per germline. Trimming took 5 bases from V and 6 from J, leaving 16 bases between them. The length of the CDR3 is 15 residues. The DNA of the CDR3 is TGTGCCAGCAGCCCCGACAGCTTTCAGTCCGGGGAGCTGTTTTTT. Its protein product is CASSPDSFQSGELFF.

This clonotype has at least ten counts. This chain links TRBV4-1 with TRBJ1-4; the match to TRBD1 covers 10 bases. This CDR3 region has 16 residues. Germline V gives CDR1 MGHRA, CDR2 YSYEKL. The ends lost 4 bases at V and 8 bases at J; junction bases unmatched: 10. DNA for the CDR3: TGCGCCAGCAGCCTCAGTTTGGGGACAGGGGACGAAAAACTGTTTTTT. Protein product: CASSLSLGTGDEKLFF.

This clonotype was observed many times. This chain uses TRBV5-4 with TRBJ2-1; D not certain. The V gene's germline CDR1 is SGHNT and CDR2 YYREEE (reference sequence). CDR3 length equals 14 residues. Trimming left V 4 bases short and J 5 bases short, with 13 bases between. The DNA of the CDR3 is TGTGCCAGCAGCCTGGATAACTGGCACAATGAGCAGTTCTTC. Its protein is CASSLDNWHNEQFF. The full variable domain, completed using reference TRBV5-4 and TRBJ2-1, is ETGVTQSPTHLIKTRGQQVTLRCSSQSGHNTVSWYQQALGQGPQFIFQYYREEENGRGNFPPRFSGLQFPNYSSELNVNALELDDSALYLCASSLDNWHNEQFFGPGTRLTVL.

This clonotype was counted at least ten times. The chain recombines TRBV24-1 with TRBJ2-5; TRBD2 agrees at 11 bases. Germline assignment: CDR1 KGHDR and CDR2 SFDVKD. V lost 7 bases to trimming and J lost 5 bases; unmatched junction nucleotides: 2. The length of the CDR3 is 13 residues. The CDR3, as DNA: TGTGCCACCAGGGGGACTAGCGGTGAGACCCAGTACTTC. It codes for CATRGTSGETQYF.

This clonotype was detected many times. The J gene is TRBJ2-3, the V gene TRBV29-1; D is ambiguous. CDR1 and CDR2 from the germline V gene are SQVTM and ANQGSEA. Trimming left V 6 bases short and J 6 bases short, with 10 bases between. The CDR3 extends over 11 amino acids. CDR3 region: CSVEPTDTQYF. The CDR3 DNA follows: TGCAGCGTGGAACCGACCGATACGCAGTATTTT.

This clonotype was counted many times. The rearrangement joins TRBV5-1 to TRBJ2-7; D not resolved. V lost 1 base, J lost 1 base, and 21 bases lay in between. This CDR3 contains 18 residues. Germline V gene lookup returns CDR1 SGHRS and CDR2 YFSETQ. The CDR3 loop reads CASSLRPPTLGNSYEQYF. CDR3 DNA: TGCGCCAGCAGCTTGCGCCCCCCGACTCTTGGGAATTCCTACGAGCAGTACTTC.

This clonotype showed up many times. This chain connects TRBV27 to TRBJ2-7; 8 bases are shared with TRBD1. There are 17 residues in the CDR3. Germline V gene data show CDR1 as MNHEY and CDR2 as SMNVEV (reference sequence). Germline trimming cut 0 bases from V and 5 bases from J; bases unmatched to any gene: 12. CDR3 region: CASSLSRGQVVTDEQYF. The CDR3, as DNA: TGTGCCAGCAGTTTATCGAGGGGACAGGTCGTGACGGACGAGCAGTACTTC.

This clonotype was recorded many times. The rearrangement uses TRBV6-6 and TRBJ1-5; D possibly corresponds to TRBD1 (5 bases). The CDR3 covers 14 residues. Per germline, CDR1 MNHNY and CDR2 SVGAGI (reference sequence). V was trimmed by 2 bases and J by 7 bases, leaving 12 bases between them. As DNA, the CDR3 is TGTGCCAGCAGTTACGGGGGGACGGGACAGCCCCAGCATTTT. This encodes CASSYGGTGQPQHF.

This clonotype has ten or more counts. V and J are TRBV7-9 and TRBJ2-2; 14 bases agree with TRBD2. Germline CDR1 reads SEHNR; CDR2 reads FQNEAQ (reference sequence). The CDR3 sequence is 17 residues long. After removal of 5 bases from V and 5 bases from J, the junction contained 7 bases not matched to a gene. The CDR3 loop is CASSHGTSGSRTGELFF. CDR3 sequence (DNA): TGTGCCAGCAGCCACGGGACTAGCGGGAGCAGAACCGGGGAGCTGTTTTTT.

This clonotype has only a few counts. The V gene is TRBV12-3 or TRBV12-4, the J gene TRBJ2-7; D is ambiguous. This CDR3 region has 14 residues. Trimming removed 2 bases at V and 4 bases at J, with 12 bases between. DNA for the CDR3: TGTGCCAGCAGTTTACCCAGACGGAAATACGAGCAGTACTTC. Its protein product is CASSLPRRKYEQYF.

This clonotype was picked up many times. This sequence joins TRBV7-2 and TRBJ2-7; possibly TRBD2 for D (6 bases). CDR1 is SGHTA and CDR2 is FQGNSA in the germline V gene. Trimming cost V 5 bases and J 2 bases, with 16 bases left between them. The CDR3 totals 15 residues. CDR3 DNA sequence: TGTGCCAGCAGCGACGCTGGAGGGCCGACCTACGAGCAGTACTTC. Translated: CASSDAGGPTYEQYF.

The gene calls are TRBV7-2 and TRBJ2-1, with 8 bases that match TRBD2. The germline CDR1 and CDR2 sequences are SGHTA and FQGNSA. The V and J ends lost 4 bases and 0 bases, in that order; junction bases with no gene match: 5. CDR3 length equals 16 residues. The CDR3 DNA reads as TGTGCCAGCAGCTCTGCCGGGACTAGCTCCTACAATGAGCAGTTCTTC. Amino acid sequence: CASSSAGTSSYNEQFF.

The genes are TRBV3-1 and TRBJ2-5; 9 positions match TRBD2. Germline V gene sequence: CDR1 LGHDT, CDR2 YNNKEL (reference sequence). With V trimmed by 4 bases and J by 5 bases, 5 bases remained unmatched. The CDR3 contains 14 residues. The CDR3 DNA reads TGTGCCAGCAGCCTCGGGACTAGCAAGGAGACCCAGTACTTC. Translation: CASSLGTSKETQYF.

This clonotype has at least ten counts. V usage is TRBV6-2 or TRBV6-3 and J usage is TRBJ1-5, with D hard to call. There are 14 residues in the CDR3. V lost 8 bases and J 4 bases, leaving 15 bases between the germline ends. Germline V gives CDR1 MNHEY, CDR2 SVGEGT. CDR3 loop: CASEDPGVNQPQHF. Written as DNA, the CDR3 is TGTGCCAGCGAGGACCCCGGTGTTAATCAGCCCCAGCATTTT.

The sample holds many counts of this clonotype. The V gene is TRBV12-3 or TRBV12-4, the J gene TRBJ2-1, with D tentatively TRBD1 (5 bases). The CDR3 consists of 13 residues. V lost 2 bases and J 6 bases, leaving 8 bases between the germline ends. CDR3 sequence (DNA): TGTGCCAGCAGTTTAATGCAGGGCAATGAGCAGTTCTTC. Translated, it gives CASSLMQGNEQFF.

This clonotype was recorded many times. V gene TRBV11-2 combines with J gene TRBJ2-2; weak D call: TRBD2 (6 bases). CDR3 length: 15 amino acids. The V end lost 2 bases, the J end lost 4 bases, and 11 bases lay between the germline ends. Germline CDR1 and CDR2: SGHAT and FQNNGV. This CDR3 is CASSLTRDLTGELFF. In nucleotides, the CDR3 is TGTGCCAGCAGCTTAACGCGGGACCTCACCGGGGAGCTGTTTTTT.